The 30 T cell receptor beta chains reported below all come from one sample, sequenced in a study of CDR3 diversity in severe acne. TCRdb fed the PCR reads into MiXCR, producing one record per CDR3 protein. The data show roughly 93,000 distinct CDR3 sequences, around 54% seen once. Sequencing input: blood. These receptors were collected from a male donor with severe acne vulgaris.

In DNA, the CDR3 is TGTGCTAGCCGAGGAAATACGCAGTATTTT. Residues: CASRGNTQYF. The chain couples TRBV19 to TRBJ2-3; D remains unclear. Germline CDR1 is LNHDA and CDR2 is SQIVND (reference sequence). The CDR3 has 10 residues. Looking up the rest from reference TRBV19 and TRBJ2-3 gives the full variable domain: DGGITQSPKYLFRKEGQNVTLSCEQNLNHDAMYWYRQDPGQGLRLIYYSQIVNDFQKGDIAEGYSVSREKKESFPLTVTSAQKNPTAFYLCASRGNTQYFGPGTRLTVL.

This clonotype was counted only a few times. The CDR3 loop reads CASSQEASGGQSETQYF. As DNA, the CDR3 is TGCGCCAGCAGCCAAGAGGCTAGCGGGGGGCAATCAGAGACCCAGTACTTC. The V call is TRBV4-3, the J call TRBJ2-5; 11 nucleotides line up with TRBD2. The CDR3 spans 17 residues. The V gene's germline CDR1 is LGHNA and CDR2 YSLEER. Trimming took 0 bases from V and 4 from J; bases not matched to a gene: 7.

Written as DNA, the CDR3 is TGTGCCAGCAGCTGGACAGAGCAGTACTTC. This gives the protein CASSWTEQYF. This sequence joins TRBV5-4 and TRBJ2-7, with a tentative D call TRBD1 (5 bases). Germline CDR1 SGHNT, CDR2 YYREEE (reference sequence). This CDR3 has 10 residues. Trimming took 3 bases from V and 7 from J, leaving 5 bases between them.

Turning to this clonotype: The junction departs from the called germline gene at one end, perhaps through a read error. The chain uses TRBV20-1 and TRBJ2-1, with D perhaps being TRBD1 or TRBD2 (6 bases each). Germline-derived CDR1 and CDR2 are DFQATT and SNEGSKA (reference sequence). The CDR3 runs to 11 residues. The CDR3 spells CSTGKEGEQSF. CDR3 coding DNA: TGCAGTACAGGGAAGGAGGGAGAGCAGTCCTTC.

This clonotype was seen at least ten times. The rearrangement joins TRBV19 to TRBJ2-1; a weak D match, TRBD1 (5 bases). From germline, CDR1 is LNHDA and CDR2 SQIVND (reference sequence). With 5 bases removed from V and 5 bases from J, the gap between germline ends came to 16 bases. This CDR3 has 15 residues. The CDR3 bases are TGTGCCAGTAGTGAGCTGGAGACAGATAACAATGAGCAGTTCTTC. Protein sequence: CASSELETDNNEQFF.

The chain recombines TRBV7-2 with TRBJ1-1; TRBD1 is a possible D gene (5 bases). The V gene's germline CDR1 is SGHTA and CDR2 FQGNSA. Trimming took off 3 bases at V and 6 bases at J, with 8 bases between the two ends. The CDR3 is 12 residues long. The CDR3 DNA is TGTGCCAGCAGCTTCGGGGGGGCTGAAGCTTTCTTT. As protein: CASSFGGAEAFF.

With regard to this clonotype: A junction boundary mismatches the germline segment, possibly from a read error. CDR3 coding DNA: TGTGCTAGCAGGCGACAGGGGGCTATTAGCTACACCTTC. As protein: CASRRQGAISYTF. The rearrangement joins TRBV28 to TRBJ1-2; 10 nucleotides align to TRBD1. Germline V lookup: CDR1 MDHEN, CDR2 SYDVKM. The CDR3 has 13 amino acids.

The CDR3 DNA follows: TGCGCCAGCAGTGGGGCAGGGACAAGCACTAACTATGGCTACACCTTC. It translates to CASSGAGTSTNYGYTF. The V and J genes are TRBV10-1 and TRBJ1-2; maybe TRBD1 (6 bases). This CDR3 comprises 16 residues. Trimming cost V 4 bases and J 0 bases, with 15 bases left between them. Germline CDR1 is WNHNN and CDR2 is SYGVQD (reference sequence).

V gene TRBV5-1 combines with J gene TRBJ2-2, with 11 positions matching TRBD2. CDR1 and CDR2 from the germline V gene are SGHRS and YFSETQ. Trimming took 4 bases from V and 5 from J; bases not matched to a gene: 13. CDR3 length equals 18 residues. The CDR3 DNA sequence: TGCGCCAGCAGCCCCGGAGGGCTAGCGGGAGGAGAGACCGGGGAGCTGTTTTTT. Residues: CASSPGGLAGGETGELFF. Using reference TRBV5-1 and TRBJ2-2 for the parts outside the CDR3, the full variable domain is KAGVTQTPRYLIKTRGQQVTLSCSPISGHRSVSWYQQTPGQGLQFLFEYFSETQRNKGNFPGRFSGRQFSNSRSEMNVSTLELGDSALYLCASSPGGLAGGETGELFFGEGSRLTVL.

As regards this clonotype: A read error may account for a junction end that differs from germline. The chain links TRBV2 to TRBJ1-1; D is unresolved. The CDR3 length is 8 residues. The germline V gene encodes CDR1 SNHLY and CDR2 FYNNEI. The CDR3 nucleotides read TGTGCCAGCAGTGGAGAGGGCTTT. It codes for CASSGEGF.

The rearrangement links TRBV14 to TRBJ2-7; 9 nucleotides line up with TRBD1. The CDR3 is 14 residues long. V was clipped by 4 bases and J by 6 bases; unmatched bases: 7. Germline V lookup: CDR1 SGHDN, CDR2 FVKESK. The CDR3: CASSPIGTGTEQYF. In DNA, the CDR3 is TGTGCCAGCAGCCCCATAGGGACAGGGACCGAGCAGTACTTC. The complete variable domain, with remaining parts taken from reference TRBV14 and TRBJ2-7, reads EAGVTQFPSHSVIEKGQTVTLRCDPISGHDNLYWYRRVMGKEIKFLLHFVKESKQDESGMPNNRFLAERTGGTYSTLKVQPAELEDSGVYFCASSPIGTGTEQYFGPGTRLTVT.

The rearrangement joins TRBV9 to TRBJ2-3; D unresolved. This CDR3 is 14 amino acids long. Trimming took 2 bases from V and 0 from J, leaving 7 bases between them. The germline V gene has CDR1 SGDLS and CDR2 YYNGEE. CDR3 residues: CASSVPDSTDTQYF. The CDR3 region has the DNA TGTGCCAGCAGCGTCCCGGACAGCACAGATACGCAGTATTTT.

This clonotype was picked up a small number of times. The chain has TRBV3-1 and TRBJ1-2; unclear D gene. Germline assignment: CDR1 LGHDT and CDR2 YNNKEL (reference sequence). Trimming cost V 1 base and J 3 bases, with 18 bases left between them. The CDR3 length is 17 residues. The CDR3 here is CASSQGPSTEHDYGYTF. DNA for the CDR3: TGTGCCAGCAGCCAAGGCCCTTCAACAGAGCACGACTATGGCTACACCTTC.

This sequence joins TRBV20-1 and TRBJ2-5; possibly TRBD2 for D (6 bases). CDR3 length equals 15 residues. From germline, CDR1 is DFQATT and CDR2 SNEGSKA (reference sequence). The CDR3 is CRFKSPTRYKRAQYF. CDR3 nucleotide sequence: TGCAGGTTTAAATCCCCGACTAGATACAAGAGGGCCCAGTACTTC.

Notes on this clonotype: A much larger clonotype is one base distant, so this may be a read error. The chain has TRBV29-1 and TRBJ2-1; 8 bases align to TRBD2. Looked up from germline, CDR1 is SQVTM and CDR2 is ANQGSEA. This CDR3 is 13 amino acids long. The ends lost 7 bases at V and 6 bases at J; junction bases unmatched: 8. CDR3 sequence reads: CSAPGLVLNEQFF. The CDR3 DNA is TGCAGCGCTCCGGGACTAGTGCTCAATGAGCAGTTCTTC.

A word on this clonotype: With a much larger clone just one base away, this may be a read error. This sequence joins TRBV5-5 and TRBJ2-7; D might be TRBD1 (6 bases). The CDR3 length is 13 residues. Germline V gives CDR1 SGHKS, CDR2 YYEKEE (reference sequence). The germline V and J ends were trimmed by 7 bases and 4 bases, with 15 bases remaining between them. The CDR3 DNA follows: TGTGCCAGCTCCGTCAGGGGCTTTTACGAGCAGTACTTC. Protein product: CASSVRGFYEQYF.

The genes are TRBV25-1 and TRBJ1-2; a possible D gene is TRBD1 (5 bases). The CDR3 has 12 amino acids. The germline gives CDR1 MGHDK, CDR2 SYGVNS. Trimming took off 6 bases at V and 6 bases at J, with 11 bases between the two ends. The CDR3 is CASRHGGHGYTF. The CDR3 DNA follows: TGTGCCAGCAGGCATGGGGGTCATGGCTACACCTTC.

As concerns this clonotype: This likely comes from a read error, as the CDR3 has no conserved phenylalanine or tryptophan at its end. No DNA is shown, since the ends of the CDR3 on it are uncertain; the CDR3 is the one TCRdb lists. This rearrangement joins TRBV15 to TRBJ2-5. The CDR3 spans 15 amino acids, including both terminal residues. Germline V gene sequence: CDR1 LNHNV, CDR2 YYDKDF (reference sequence). CDR3 loop: CATSWAGNYGYTFGS.

The rearrangement links TRBV29-1 to TRBJ2-7, with 7 bases lining up with TRBD2. J lost 2 bases, V lost 5 bases, and 6 bases had no gene match. The CDR3 runs to 13 residues. Germline loops: CDR1 SQVTM, CDR2 ANQGSEA. In DNA, the CDR3 is TGCAGCGTTAAGAGCGGGAAGACCTACGAGCAGTACTTC. Translated, it gives CSVKSGKTYEQYF.

Worth noting for this clonotype: The DNA is omitted, as the CDR3 cannot be located on it reliably, and the CDR3 follows TCRdb's listing. The genes are TRBV20-1 and TRBJ1-1; whether TRBD1, the table's D call, matches the DNA was not checked. Germline values: CDR1 DFQATT, CDR2 SNEGSKA (reference sequence). Ends included, the CDR3 has 21 residues. CDR3 region: CSARLGGSQPQHFGDGTEAFF.

The V gene is TRBV30, the J gene TRBJ2-5; D remains unclear. In germline, CDR1 is GTSNPN, CDR2 SVGIG (reference sequence). The CDR3 is 13 residues long. V gave up 0 bases and J gave up 5 bases, with 10 bases separating them. The CDR3 DNA reads as TGTGCCTGGAGTGTAGCCAGTGACGAGACCCAGTACTTC. Its translation is CAWSVASDETQYF.

As concerns this clonotype: No conserved phenylalanine or tryptophan ends this CDR3, so it is likely a read error. The DNA is left out, because the CDR3 cannot be placed on it with certainty; the CDR3 is given as TCRdb lists it. This chain uses TRBV24-1 with TRBJ2-1; no DNA check was done on the table's D call, TRBD2. Per the germline V gene, CDR1 is KGHDR and CDR2 is SFDVKD. The CDR3 has 12 residues if both end residues are counted. CDR3 sequence: CATSDSSGRAPL.

Details on this clonotype: The junction departs from the called germline gene at one end, perhaps through a read error. This sequence joins TRBV10-3 and TRBJ1-2; TRBD1 matches 8 bases. The CDR3 has 14 residues. CDR1 and CDR2 (germline): ENHRY, SYGVKD. The CDR3 spells CASSRHDRGDGYTF. CDR3 coding DNA: TGTGCCAGCAGTAGACATGACAGGGGAGATGGCTACACCTTC.

The rearrangement uses TRBV6-4 and TRBJ2-1; perhaps D is TRBD1 or TRBD2 (6 bases each). From germline, CDR1 is MRHNA and CDR2 SNTAGT. The CDR3 has 14 residues. V dropped 3 bases and J dropped 7 bases, with 13 bases sitting between them. The CDR3 protein is CASSEFRGGNEQFF. The CDR3 DNA is TGTGCCAGCAGTGAGTTCAGAGGGGGGAATGAGCAGTTCTTC.

This clonotype qualifies as medium-sized. CDR3 protein: CSVPGRPSSYNEQFF. The CDR3 bases are TGCAGCGTTCCCGGCAGGCCTAGCTCCTACAATGAGCAGTTCTTC. The gene calls are TRBV29-1 and TRBJ2-1; D not certain. The V and J ends lost 5 bases and 0 bases respectively, with 14 bases between them. This CDR3 contains 15 residues. Germline CDR1 is SQVTM and CDR2 is ANQGSEA.

The genes are TRBV5-4 and TRBJ2-3; D remains unclear. The V end lost 1 base, the J end lost 2 bases, and 8 bases lay between the germline ends. CDR1 is SGHNT and CDR2 is YYREEE in the germline V gene (reference sequence). The CDR3 has 14 amino acids. CDR3 residues: CASSLWPDTDTQYF. CDR3 bases: TGTGCCAGCAGCTTGTGGCCAGACACAGATACGCAGTATTTT.

There are a few counts of this clonotype. This chain uses TRBV29-1 with TRBJ1-5; D may be TRBD1 (5 bases). This CDR3 has 13 residues. Germline loops: CDR1 SQVTM, CDR2 ANQGSEA. V was shortened by 4 bases and J by 3 bases, with 10 bases between the two germline ends. As DNA, the CDR3 is TGCAGCGTTGTTGGGGGTCCCAATCAGCCCCAGCATTTT. Its translation: CSVVGGPNQPQHF.

The chain employs TRBV29-1 and TRBJ2-1; no reliable D call. The CDR3 extends over 15 amino acids. Trimming took off 7 bases at V and 2 bases at J, with 18 bases between the two ends. Germline CDR1 is SQVTM and CDR2 is ANQGSEA. The CDR3 DNA sequence: TGCAGCGCCCTACAGAGTTCGAATCCCTACAATGAGCAGTTCTTC. Translated: CSALQSSNPYNEQFF.

V gene TRBV7-3 combines with J gene TRBJ2-3; D remains unclear. The CDR3 covers 13 residues. The V gene lost 4 bases and the J gene lost 3 bases, with 8 bases spanning the gap. CDR1 is SGHTA, CDR2 FQGTGA, per germline. CDR3: CASSSWGTDTQYF. CDR3 coding DNA: TGTGCCAGCAGCTCCTGGGGTACAGATACGCAGTATTTT. Together with reference TRBV7-3 and TRBJ2-3, the CDR3 gives the full variable domain: GAGVSQTPSNKVTEKGKYVELRCDPISGHTALYWYRQSLGQGPEFLIYFQGTGAADDSGLPNDRFFAVRPEGSVSTLKIQRTERGDSAVYLCASSSWGTDTQYFGPGTRLTVL.

V is TRBV20-1 and J is TRBJ2-7; TRBD2 matches 7 bases. The trim removed 3 bases at V and 2 bases at J, leaving 4 bases unmatched. Per germline, CDR1 DFQATT and CDR2 SNEGSKA (reference sequence). The CDR3 totals 13 residues. In nucleotides, the CDR3 is TGCAGTGCTAGGGGTCTAGCGGCCTACGAGCAGTACTTC. Translation gives CSARGLAAYEQYF.